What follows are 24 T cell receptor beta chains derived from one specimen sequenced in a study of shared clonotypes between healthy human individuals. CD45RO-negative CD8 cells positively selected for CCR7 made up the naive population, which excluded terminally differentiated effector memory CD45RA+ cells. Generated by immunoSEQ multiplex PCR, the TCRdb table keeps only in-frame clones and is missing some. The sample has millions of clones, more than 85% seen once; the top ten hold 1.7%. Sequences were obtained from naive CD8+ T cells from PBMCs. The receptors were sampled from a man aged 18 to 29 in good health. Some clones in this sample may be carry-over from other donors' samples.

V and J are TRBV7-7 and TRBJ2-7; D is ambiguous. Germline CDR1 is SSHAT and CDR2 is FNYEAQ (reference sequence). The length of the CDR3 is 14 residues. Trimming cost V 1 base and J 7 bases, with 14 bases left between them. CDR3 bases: TGTGCCAGCAGCTTAGATATTTGGGCCCCGGAGCAGTACTTC. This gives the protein CASSLDIWAPEQYF.

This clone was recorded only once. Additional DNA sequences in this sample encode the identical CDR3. CDR3 DNA sequence: TGTGCCAGTAGTATTGACAGGGACAATCAGCCCCAGCATTTT. It yields the protein CASSIDRDNQPQHF. V is TRBV19 and J is TRBJ1-5; 7 nucleotides align to TRBD1. CDR3 length equals 14 residues. The germline gives CDR1 LNHDA, CDR2 SQIVND (reference sequence). Unmatched junction bases numbered 2, after V lost 3 bases and J lost 3 bases.

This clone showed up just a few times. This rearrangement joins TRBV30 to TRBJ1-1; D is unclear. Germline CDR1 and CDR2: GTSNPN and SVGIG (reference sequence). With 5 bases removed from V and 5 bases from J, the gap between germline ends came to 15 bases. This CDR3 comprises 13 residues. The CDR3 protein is CAWGEVGLTEAFF. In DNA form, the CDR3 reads TGTGCCTGGGGCGAAGTGGGGTTGACTGAAGCTTTCTTT.

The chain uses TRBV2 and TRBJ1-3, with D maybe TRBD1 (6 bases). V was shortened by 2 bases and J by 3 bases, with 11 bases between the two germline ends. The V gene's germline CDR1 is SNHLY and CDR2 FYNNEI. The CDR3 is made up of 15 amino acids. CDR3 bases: TGTGCCAGCAGTGAATGGGGGCGTCGTGGAAACACCATATATTTT. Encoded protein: CASSEWGRRGNTIYF.

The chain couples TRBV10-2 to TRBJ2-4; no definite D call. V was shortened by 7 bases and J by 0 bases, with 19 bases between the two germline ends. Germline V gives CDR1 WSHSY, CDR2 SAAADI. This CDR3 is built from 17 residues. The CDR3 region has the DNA TGCGCCAGCACATCCCCCGCTGAGGAGTTAGCCAAAAACATTCAGTACTTC. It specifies CASTSPAEELAKNIQYF.

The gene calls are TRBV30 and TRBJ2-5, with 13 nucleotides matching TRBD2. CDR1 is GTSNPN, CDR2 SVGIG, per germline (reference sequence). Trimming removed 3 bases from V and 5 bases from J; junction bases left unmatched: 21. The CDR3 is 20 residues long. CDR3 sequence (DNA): TGTGCCTGGAGCCCCATGTTAGCCCCGACTAGCGGGAGGATCGGGGAGACCCAGTACTTC. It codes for CAWSPMLAPTSGRIGETQYF.

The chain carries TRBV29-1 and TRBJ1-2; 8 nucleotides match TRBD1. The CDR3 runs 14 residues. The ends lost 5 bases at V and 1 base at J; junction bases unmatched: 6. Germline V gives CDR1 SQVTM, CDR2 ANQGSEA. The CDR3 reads CSVFLTGVNYGYTF. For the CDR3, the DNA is TGCAGCGTTTTCCTGACAGGGGTTAACTATGGCTACACCTTC. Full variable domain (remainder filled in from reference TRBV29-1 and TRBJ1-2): SAVISQKPSRDICQRGTSLTIQCQVDSQVTMMFWYRQQPGQSLTLIATANQGSEATYESGFVIDKFPISRPNLTFSTLTVSNMSPEDSSIYLCSVFLTGVNYGYTFGSGTRLTVV.

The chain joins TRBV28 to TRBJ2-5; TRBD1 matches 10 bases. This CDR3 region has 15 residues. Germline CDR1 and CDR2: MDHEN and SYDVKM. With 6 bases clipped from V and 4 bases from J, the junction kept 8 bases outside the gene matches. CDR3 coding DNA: TGTGCCAGCAGACGCCGGGACAGGGGAAGAGAGACCCAGTACTTC. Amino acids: CASRRRDRGRETQYF. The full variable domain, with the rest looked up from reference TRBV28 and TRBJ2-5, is DVKVTQSSRYLVKRTGEKVFLECVQDMDHENMFWYRQDPGLGLRLIYFSYDVKMKEKGDIPEGYSVSREKKERFSLILESASTNQTSMYLCASRRRDRGRETQYFGPGTRLLVL.

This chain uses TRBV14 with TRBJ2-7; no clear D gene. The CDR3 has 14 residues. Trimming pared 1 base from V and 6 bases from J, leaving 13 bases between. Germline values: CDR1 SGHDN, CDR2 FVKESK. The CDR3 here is CASSQGIRALEQYF. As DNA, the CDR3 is TGTGCCAGCAGCCAAGGGATTCGTGCCCTCGAGCAGTACTTC.

CDR3 DNA: TGCGCCAGCAGCCAAGAGTGGGGGACCACTAGCACAGATACGCAGTATTTT. As protein: CASSQEWGTTSTDTQYF. The J gene is TRBJ2-3, the V gene TRBV4-1, with D perhaps TRBD1 or TRBD2 (5 bases each). The germline V gene has CDR1 MGHRA and CDR2 YSYEKL. CDR3 length equals 17 residues. V was pared by 0 bases and J by 0 bases, with 13 bases between.

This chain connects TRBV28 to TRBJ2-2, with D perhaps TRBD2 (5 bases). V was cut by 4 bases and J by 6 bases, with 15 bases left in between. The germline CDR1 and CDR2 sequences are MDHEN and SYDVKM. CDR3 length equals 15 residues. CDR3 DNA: TGTGCCAGCAGTTACCCATCACTAGTTGCCGGGGAGCTGTTTTTT. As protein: CASSYPSLVAGELFF.

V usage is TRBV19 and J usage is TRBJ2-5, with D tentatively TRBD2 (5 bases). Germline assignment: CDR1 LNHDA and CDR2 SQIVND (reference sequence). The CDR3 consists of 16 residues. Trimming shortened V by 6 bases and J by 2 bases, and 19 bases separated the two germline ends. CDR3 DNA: TGTGCCAGTAGCACACTCGGGGTAGGAAGGCAAGAGACCCAGTACTTC. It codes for CASSTLGVGRQETQYF.

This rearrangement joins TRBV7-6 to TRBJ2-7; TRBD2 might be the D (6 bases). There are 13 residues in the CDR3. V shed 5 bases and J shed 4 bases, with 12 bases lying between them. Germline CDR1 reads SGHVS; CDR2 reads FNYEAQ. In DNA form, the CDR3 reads TGTGCCAGCAGCCCGAATGGAGGGTACGAGCAGTACTTC. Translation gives CASSPNGGYEQYF.

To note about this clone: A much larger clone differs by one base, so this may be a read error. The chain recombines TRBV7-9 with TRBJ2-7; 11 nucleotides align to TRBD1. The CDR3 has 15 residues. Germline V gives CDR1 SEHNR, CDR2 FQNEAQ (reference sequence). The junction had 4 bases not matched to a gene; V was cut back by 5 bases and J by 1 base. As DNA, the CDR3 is TGTGCCAGCAGCGCGGGACAGGGGGTTTCCTACGAGCAGTACTTC. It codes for CASSAGQGVSYEQYF.

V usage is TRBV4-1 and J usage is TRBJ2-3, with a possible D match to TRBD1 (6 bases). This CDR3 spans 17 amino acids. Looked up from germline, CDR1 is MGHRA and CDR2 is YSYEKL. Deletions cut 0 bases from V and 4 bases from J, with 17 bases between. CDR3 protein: CASSQEVSRGGADTQYF. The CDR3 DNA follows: TGCGCCAGCAGCCAAGAGGTGTCCAGGGGTGGTGCAGATACGCAGTATTTT.

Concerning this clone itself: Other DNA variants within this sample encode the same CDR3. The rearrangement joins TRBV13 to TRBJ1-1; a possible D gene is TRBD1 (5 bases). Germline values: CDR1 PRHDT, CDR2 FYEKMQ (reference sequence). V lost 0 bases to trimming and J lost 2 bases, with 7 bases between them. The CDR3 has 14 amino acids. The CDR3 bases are TGTGCCAGCAGCTTAGGGGGGCCTAACACTGAAGCTTTCTTT. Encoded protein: CASSLGGPNTEAFF.

CDR3 DNA sequence: TGTGCCAGCAGCCTCCGGGACAGGGCGGCCGACGAGCAGTACTTC. Translation gives CASSLRDRAADEQYF. The V gene is TRBV6-5, the J gene TRBJ2-7; the match to TRBD1 covers 9 bases. CDR3 length equals 15 residues. Germline V gene data show CDR1 as MNHEY and CDR2 as SVGAGI. Trimming cost V 6 bases and J 5 bases; bases outside gene matches: 11.

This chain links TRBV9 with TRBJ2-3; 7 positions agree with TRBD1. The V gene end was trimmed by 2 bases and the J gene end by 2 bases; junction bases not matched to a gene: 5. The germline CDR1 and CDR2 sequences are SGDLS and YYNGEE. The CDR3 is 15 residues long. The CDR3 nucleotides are TGTGCCAGCAGCGTCGGGACAGCCAACACAGATACGCAGTATTTT. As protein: CASSVGTANTDTQYF. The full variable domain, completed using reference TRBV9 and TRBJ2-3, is DSGVTQTPKHLITATGQRVTLRCSPRSGDLSVYWYQQSLDQGLQFLIQYYNGEERAKGNILERFSAQQFPDLHSELNLSSLELGDSALYFCASSVGTANTDTQYFGPGTRLTVL.

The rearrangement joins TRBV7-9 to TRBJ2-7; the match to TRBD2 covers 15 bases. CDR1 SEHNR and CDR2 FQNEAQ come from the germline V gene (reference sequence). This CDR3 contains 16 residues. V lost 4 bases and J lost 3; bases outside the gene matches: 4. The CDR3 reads CASSWGLAGGGYEQYF. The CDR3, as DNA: TGTGCCAGCAGCTGGGGACTAGCGGGAGGCGGCTACGAGCAGTACTTC.

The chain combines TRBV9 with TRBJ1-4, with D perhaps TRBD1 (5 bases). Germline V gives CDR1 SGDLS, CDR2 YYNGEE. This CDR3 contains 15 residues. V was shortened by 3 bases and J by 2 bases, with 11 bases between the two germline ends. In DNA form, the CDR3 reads TGTGCCAGCAGCGAGTTCGGGGGGACTAATGAAAAACTGTTTTTT. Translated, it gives CASSEFGGTNEKLFF.

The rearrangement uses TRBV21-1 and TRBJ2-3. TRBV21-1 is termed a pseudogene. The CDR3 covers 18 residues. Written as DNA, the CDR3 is TGTGCCAGCAGCAAAGAAACCACTTCGGACCAACTCACAGATACGCAGTATTTT. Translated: CASSKETTSDQLTDTQYF.

The CDR3 DNA follows: TGCAGCGTTCTGGCAGGTGCGAACTACGAGCAGTACTTC. It yields the protein CSVLAGANYEQYF. The V and J genes are TRBV29-1 and TRBJ2-7; D unresolved. Germline V lookup: CDR1 SQVTM, CDR2 ANQGSEA. The CDR3 length is 13 residues. V shed 5 bases and J shed 3 bases, with 14 bases lying between them.

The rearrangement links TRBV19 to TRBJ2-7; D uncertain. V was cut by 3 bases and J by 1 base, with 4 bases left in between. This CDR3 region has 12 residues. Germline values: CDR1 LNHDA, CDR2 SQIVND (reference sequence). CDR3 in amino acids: CASSMTSYEQYF. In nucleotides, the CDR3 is TGTGCCAGTAGTATGACTTCCTACGAGCAGTACTTC.

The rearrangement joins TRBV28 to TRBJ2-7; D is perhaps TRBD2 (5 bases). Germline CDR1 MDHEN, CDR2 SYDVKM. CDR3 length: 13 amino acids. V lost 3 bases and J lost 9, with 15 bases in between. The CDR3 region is CASSLVDIRGQYF. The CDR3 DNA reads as TGTGCCAGCAGTTTGGTTGATATTCGGGGGCAGTACTTC.